This paragraph reports one T cell receptor beta chain. Its target is unknown. This may come from a read error, since a much larger clone is one base off. Per the germline V gene, CDR1 is MNHEY and CDR2 is SVGEGT. The CDR3 is 14 residues long. Trimming removed 8 bases from V and 2 bases from J, with 14 bases in between. This specimen comes from a study of blood T cells in healthy people across ages. Overall study findings and caveats: There were more naive CD4+ cells and higher diversity in long-lived donors than in aged donors. TCR beta diversity, measured per million T cells, fell in a roughly linear way with age. The study could not conclusively compare naive and antigen-experienced cells, given its unsorted PBMCs.

Then a second PCR, running roughly 7 to 11 cycles, was carried out with a sample-barcoded 5' primer and a J-beta primer mix. The study obtained at least 2.5 million CDR3-containing paired-end reads from every sample. In TCRdb, the 5' RACE reads were re-called with MiXCR into one record per CDR3 protein. The sample has some 640,000 distinct CDR3 sequences, around 31% seen once; the top ten hold 15% to 19%. The sample was blood. The source of this sequence is a woman aged 80 or over in good health. The chain employs TRBV6-2 or TRBV6-3 and TRBJ2-3; maybe TRBD1 (5 bases). CDR3 in amino acids: CASPDTSLTDTQYF. CDR3 nucleotides: TGTGCCAGCCCGGACACCTCACTCACAGATACGCAGTATTTT.